These 5 T cell receptor beta chains share one sample of origin, sequenced in a study of Graves' ophthalmopathy and Graves' hyperthyroidism. RNA transcripts were the source from which TCR beta CDR3 regions were amplified. Amplification began with first-round RT-PCR using HTBI primers, then second-round multiplex PCR was performed. One entry per CDR3 protein results from TCRdb running MiXCR on the multiplex PCR reads. The data hold hundreds of thousands of distinct CDR3 sequences, with just over 40% observed a single time. Sequences were obtained from peripheral blood. The source is an adult man with Graves' ophthalmopathy.

About this clonotype: The germline gene is not matched at one end of the junction; a read error may be the cause. The rearrangement links TRBV10-2 to TRBJ1-2; tentative D call: TRBD1 (6 bases). Germline V gene sequence: CDR1 WSHSY, CDR2 SAAADI. This CDR3 comprises 10 residues. The CDR3 sequence is CAARGYGYTF. CDR3 sequence (DNA): TGTGCCGCCAGGGGTTATGGCTACACCTTC.

Many counts were recorded for this clonotype. The V gene is TRBV6-5, the J gene TRBJ1-1; 9 bases match TRBD1. After removal of 5 bases from V and 6 bases from J, the junction contained 10 bases not matched to a gene. The CDR3 runs to 15 residues. Germline lookup yields CDR1 MNHEY and CDR2 SVGAGI. This CDR3 reads CASSTDRDRDPEAFF. The DNA of the CDR3 is TGTGCCAGCAGTACAGACCGGGACAGGGACCCTGAAGCTTTCTTT.

This clonotype was recorded many times. The chain uses TRBV9 and TRBJ2-7, with 9 bases identical to TRBD1. This CDR3 spans 14 amino acids. J lost 6 bases, V lost 4 bases, and 8 bases had no gene match. The germline gives CDR1 SGDLS, CDR2 YYNGEE. The CDR3 spells CASSYGDREGEQYF. The CDR3, as DNA: TGTGCCAGCAGCTACGGGGACAGGGAGGGCGAGCAGTACTTC.

Ten or more counts support this clonotype. V is TRBV7-9 and J is TRBJ1-1, with 11 nucleotides matching TRBD1. This CDR3 spans 18 amino acids. V was clipped by 5 bases and J by 2 bases; unmatched bases: 13. Germline CDR1 reads SEHNR; CDR2 reads FQNEAQ (reference sequence). Here the CDR3 DNA reads TGTGCCAGCAGCCATGGACAGGGGGCGCCCCCTGTCAACACTGAAGCTTTCTTT. This gives the protein CASSHGQGAPPVNTEAFF.

About this clonotype: One junction end does not reproduce the germline sequence, and a read error may be involved. The V and J genes are TRBV10-2 and TRBJ1-1; possible D gene TRBD1, 6 bases. The CDR3 has 12 amino acids. In germline, CDR1 is WSHSY, CDR2 SAAADI. CDR3 DNA sequence: TGTGCCAGCCTAGGACAGTACACTGAAGCTTTCTTT. Protein product: CASLGQYTEAFF.